These T cell receptor beta chains were read from a single sample in a study of blood T cell repertoires in COVID-19. The data were produced by immunoSEQ multiplex PCR, yet TCRdb's version contains in-frame clones alone and is incomplete. The sample lists about 350,000 clones, 88% occurring once. The sequenced sample was PBMCs or T cells enriched from blood (not recorded which). These receptors came from a woman in her 30s who had been exposed to COVID-19. The CDR3 runs from the conserved cysteine through the conserved F or W. A D gene is named only where the DNA matches it firmly. Clone size is not always given. Where it is, it says once, few, many or a class for expanded clones.

abundance	v_gene	j_gene	d_gene	CDR3nt	CDR3aa
NA	TRBV20-1	TRBJ2-5	NA	TGCAGTGCTAGTTCCGGAGTAGCGGAAGAGACCCAGTACTTC	CSASSGVAEETQYF
NA	TRBV10-3	TRBJ2-3	TRBD2	TGTGCCATCAGCCTCGGGACTATAGACCCCACAGATACGCAGTATTTT	CAISLGTIDPTDTQYF
once	TRBV11-2	TRBJ2-1	TRBD2	TGTGCCAGCAGCTTAGATCGGGGAGGGGATGAGCAGTTCTTC	CASSLDRGGDEQFF
NA	TRBV28	TRBJ1-1	TRBD1	TGTGCCAGCAGCTTGACAGGGGGGAACACTGAAGCTTTCTTT	CASSLTGGNTEAFF
NA	TRBV7-3	TRBJ2-7	TRBD1	TGTGCCAGCAGCGCCTACCCGGGACAGACCTACGAGCAGTACTTC	CASSAYPGQTYEQYF
NA	TRBV27	TRBJ2-7	TRBD1	TGTGCCAGCAGTCCGCAGGGGGAAAGCTCCTACGAGCAGTACTTC	CASSPQGESSYEQYF
once	TRBV5-1	TRBJ1-5	NA	TGCGCCAGCAGCTTGGTCGGGAATAGCAATCAGCCCCAGCATTTT	CASSLVGNSNQPQHF
NA	TRBV27	TRBJ1-6	TRBD1	TGTGCCAGCAGACCGGGACAGGGGTATTCACCCCTCCACTTT	CASRPGQGYSPLHF
NA	TRBV6-6	TRBJ2-2	TRBD1	TGTGCCAGCAGCTGGGGACAGCCTAACACCGGGGAGCTGTTTTTT	CASSWGQPNTGELFF
NA	TRBV9	TRBJ2-3	NA	TGTGCCAGCAGCCATGGGGCCGGAGATACGCAGTATTTT	CASSHGAGDTQYF
NA	TRBV30	TRBJ2-7	TRBD2	TGTGCCTGGAGCGGGACTAGCTCCCCGCAATTCCCCTACGAGCAGTACTTC	CAWSGTSSPQFPYEQYF
once	TRBV19	TRBJ2-5	TRBD2	TGTGCCAGTAGTCCCCGGGGCAGCGGGAGGGCCCAGGAGACCCAGTACTTC	CASSPRGSGRAQETQYF
once	TRBV27	TRBJ1-5	NA	TGTGCCAGCGGCCGCGGGACGGGCAATCAGCCCCAGCATTTT	CASGRGTGNQPQHF
NA	TRBV15	TRBJ2-1	TRBD1	TGTGCCACCAGCGATCTGACAGGGGCACGGGGTGAGCAGTTCTTC	CATSDLTGARGEQFF
NA	TRBV6-5	TRBJ1-4	NA	TGTGCCAGCAGTCCCAACGCCATGGTCGGAAAACTGTTTTTT	CASSPNAMVGKLFF
NA	TRBV28	TRBJ2-7	TRBD1	TGTGCCAGCAGTCCCCTAATTATTGACAGGGGGTTCTACGAGCAGTACTTC	CASSPLIIDRGFYEQYF
NA	TRBV9	TRBJ2-2	TRBD2	TGTGCCAGCAGCGTCCCCATTTGGGGACTACACACCGGGGAGCTGTTTTTT	CASSVPIWGLHTGELFF
once	TRBV18	TRBJ1-2	NA	TGTGCCAGCTCCCATTCTCGGGGGGAGAAGGATGGCTACACCTTC	CASSHSRGEKDGYTF
NA	TRBV7-9	TRBJ1-5	NA	TGTGCCAGCAGCCCCGACCACTACGCCCAGCATTTT	CASSPDHYAQHF
NA	TRBV6-5	TRBJ1-4	NA	TGTGCCAGCAGCCCCCAGAGGGCAACTAATGAAAAACTGTTTTTT	CASSPQRATNEKLFF
NA	TRBV19	TRBJ2-6	NA	TGTGCCAGTAGGCTACGGGGAGGTACTGGGGCCAACGTCCTGACTTTC	CASRLRGGTGANVLTF
NA	TRBV14	TRBJ1-3	NA	TGTGCCAGCAGACTACAGGGTACAGGAAACACCATATATTTT	CASRLQGTGNTIYF
NA	TRBV27	TRBJ2-7	TRBD1	TGTGCCAGTGGAACCGGACAGGGGTCTTCCTACGAGCAGTACTTC	CASGTGQGSSYEQYF
NA	TRBV13	TRBJ2-3	TRBD1	TGTGCCAGCAGCCCCCCCATGGGACAGGGATTCCCAGATACGCAGTATTTT	CASSPPMGQGFPDTQYF
NA	TRBV18	TRBJ2-1	NA	TGTGCCAGCTCCCCGGTAGCGGAGGGATTTTACAATGAGCAGTTCTTC	CASSPVAEGFYNEQFF
NA	TRBV18	TRBJ1-6	NA	TGTGCCAGCTCACCACAGAGCCGGGAAAATAATTCACCCCTCCACTTT	CASSPQSRENNSPLHF
NA	TRBV11-3	TRBJ2-7	TRBD1	TGTGCCAGCAGCTTACAGGGACAGGGGACCTACGAGCAGTACTTC	CASSLQGQGTYEQYF
NA	TRBV7-9	TRBJ2-3	NA	TGTGCCAGCAGCTTGTGGGCCGGAACAGATACGCAGTATTTT	CASSLWAGTDTQYF
once	TRBV2	TRBJ2-2	NA	TGTGCCAGCAGCCCCATAGGGGGAGCAAGCGGGGAGCTGTTTTTT	CASSPIGGASGELFF
NA	TRBV5-1	TRBJ2-1	TRBD2	TGCGCCAGCAGCTTGGTCGTCGGGAGGCCGGATGAGCAGTTCTTC	CASSLVVGRPDEQFF
NA	TRBV27	TRBJ1-1	NA	TGTGCCAGCAGTTTACGGGAGAACACTGAAGCTTTCTTT	CASSLRENTEAFF
NA	TRBV18	TRBJ1-6	TRBD1	TGTGCCAGCTCACCACCCCGACAGGGAGATTCACCCCTCCACTTT	CASSPPRQGDSPLHF
NA	TRBV18	TRBJ2-7	TRBD1	TGTGCCAGCTCACCCTCGACAGGGGGCTTCCCCTACGAGCAGTACTTC	CASSPSTGGFPYEQYF
NA	TRBV5-1	TRBJ2-1	TRBD2	TGCGCCAGCAGCTTGGCCGCACTAGCGGGAGTGGATGAGCAGTTCTTC	CASSLAALAGVDEQFF
NA	TRBV12-3/TRBV12-4	TRBJ1-2	TRBD1	TGTGCCAGCAGCACCGGGACAGGGGAAGGCTACACCTTC	CASSTGTGEGYTF
NA	TRBV7-6	TRBJ2-2	NA	TGTGCCAGCAGCTCCACCGTCCTAAACACCGGGGAGCTGTTTTTT	CASSSTVLNTGELFF
NA	TRBV5-1	TRBJ2-7	NA	TGCGCCAGCAGCTTTGAAGGGGCCTACGAGCAGTACTTC	CASSFEGAYEQYF
NA	TRBV3-1/TRBV3-2	TRBJ1-2	NA	TGTGCCAGCAGCCAAGATGGCCGAGGGTCTGGCTACACCTTC	CASSQDGRGSGYTF
NA	TRBV25-1	TRBJ2-2	NA	TGTGCCAGCATGAGTAGTGGGAACACCGGGGAGCTGTTTTTT	CASMSSGNTGELFF
NA	TRBV20-1	TRBJ2-7	NA	TGCAGTGCAAAAGACTCCCGCAGGCAGTACTTC	CSAKDSRRQYF
few	TRBV4-2	TRBJ1-5	NA	TGTGCCAGCAGCCAAGCATCGGGACTTCGCAATCAGCCCCAGCATTTT	CASSQASGLRNQPQHF
NA	TRBV3-1/TRBV3-2	TRBJ1-1	NA	TGTGCCAGCAGCCGCATGCAGGGGTATACCACTGAAGCTTTCTTT	CASSRMQGYTTEAFF
NA	TRBV19	TRBJ2-5	TRBD2	TGTGCCAGTAGTACCCCGGGGACTAGAGAGACCCAGTACTTC	CASSTPGTRETQYF
NA	TRBV28	TRBJ2-3	NA	TGTGCCAGCAGTTCTGGGGAGACTAGCACAGATACGCAGTATTTT	CASSSGETSTDTQYF